The 24 T cell receptor beta chains reported below all come from one sample, sequenced in a study of blood T cell repertoires in COVID-19. TCRdb's table, derived via immunoSEQ multiplex PCR, lists solely in-frame clones and lacks some. The sample holds 130,000 or so clones, more than 75% seen once. Source material: peripheral blood. These receptor sequences come from a woman aged 50 to 65 with acute or convalescent COVID-19.

Worth noting for this clone: This clone may be a read error of a much larger clone one base away. As DNA, the CDR3 is TGTGCCAGCAGTGAACGACTAGCGGGGGGGACGGGGCACAATGAGCAGTTCTTC. Translating gives CASSERLAGGTGHNEQFF. The chain joins TRBV2 to TRBJ2-1; 14 nucleotides match TRBD2. Germline CDR1 and CDR2: SNHLY and FYNNEI. Trimming cost V 2 bases and J 5 bases; bases outside gene matches: 8. This CDR3 contains 18 residues.

This sequence joins TRBV7-2 and TRBJ2-7; 8 bases map to TRBD2. Germline V gene data show CDR1 as SGHTA and CDR2 as FQGNSA. With 5 bases clipped from V and 5 bases from J, the junction kept 5 bases outside the gene matches. The CDR3 loop spans 13 amino acids. The CDR3 DNA reads as TGTGCCAGCAGCCGACTAGCGACCCACGAGCAGTACTTC. This encodes CASSRLATHEQYF.

The gene calls are TRBV28 and TRBJ1-6; tentative D call: TRBD1 (6 bases). This CDR3 spans 15 amino acids. Deletions cut 7 bases from V and 9 bases from J, with 19 bases between. Germline CDR1 MDHEN, CDR2 SYDVKM. Written as DNA, the CDR3 is TGTGCCAGCACCCCCGGACAGCTAATCGTTTCACCCCTCCACTTT. Translating gives CASTPGQLIVSPLHF.

The CDR3 spells CASSAGTGELFF. As DNA, the CDR3 is TGCGCCAGCAGCGCGGGGACCGGGGAGCTGTTTTTT. The chain employs TRBV5-1 and TRBJ2-2; possibly TRBD2 for D (6 bases). Trimming removed 4 bases at V and 5 bases at J, with 6 bases between. The CDR3 sequence is 12 residues long. Germline V gene sequence: CDR1 SGHRS, CDR2 YFSETQ.

This rearrangement joins TRBV13 to TRBJ2-1; 12 nucleotides line up with TRBD2. CDR3 length: 18 amino acids. The V and J ends lost 1 base and 5 bases, in that order; junction bases with no gene match: 9. The V gene's germline CDR1 is PRHDT and CDR2 FYEKMQ (reference sequence). The CDR3 here is CASSLEASGRALNNEQFF. The CDR3 nucleotides read TGTGCCAGCAGCTTAGAGGCTAGCGGGAGGGCCTTAAACAATGAGCAGTTCTTC.

The chain combines TRBV10-3 with TRBJ1-1; D not resolved. The CDR3 loop spans 14 amino acids. Trimming removed 0 bases from V and 0 bases from J, with 5 bases in between. Germline V gene lookup returns CDR1 ENHRY and CDR2 SYGVKD. CDR3 bases: TGTGCCATCAGTGAGTCCGGGTTGAACACTGAAGCTTTCTTT. Translating gives CAISESGLNTEAFF.

In nucleotides, the CDR3 is TGTGCCATCAGTGAGGCAACCAGGGAAGGTTCTGGCTACACCTTC. Translation gives CAISEATREGSGYTF. The chain has TRBV10-3 and TRBJ1-2, with a tentative D call TRBD1 (5 bases). Trimming cost V 2 bases and J 7 bases, with 17 bases left between them. Germline-derived CDR1 and CDR2 are ENHRY and SYGVKD. CDR3 length: 15 amino acids.

The J gene is TRBJ2-5, the V gene TRBV19; D possibly corresponds to TRBD2 (5 bases). The CDR3 has 13 amino acids. The V and J ends lost 6 bases and 1 base respectively, with 9 bases between them. CDR1 and CDR2 (germline): LNHDA, SQIVND (reference sequence). The CDR3 here is CASSPRGQETQYF. DNA of the CDR3: TGTGCCAGTAGCCCCCGGGGCCAAGAGACCCAGTACTTC.

Regarding this clone: This sample also contains other DNA sequences that code for the same CDR3. This rearrangement joins TRBV5-1 to TRBJ1-6, with 9 bases aligning to TRBD1. Trimming removed 3 bases from V and 7 bases from J; junction bases left unmatched: 5. The CDR3 has 15 amino acids. CDR1 SGHRS and CDR2 YFSETQ come from the germline V gene. The CDR3 sequence: CASSSPGQGNSPLHF. In nucleotides, the CDR3 is TGCGCCAGCAGCTCCCCCGGACAGGGGAATTCACCCCTCCACTTT.

This chain uses TRBV7-9 with TRBJ1-1; D may be TRBD1 (6 bases). The CDR3 runs to 14 residues. Germline-derived CDR1 and CDR2 are SEHNR and FQNEAQ (reference sequence). V gave up 5 bases and J gave up 8 bases, with 18 bases separating them. CDR3 sequence reads: CASSPFGGALEAFF. The CDR3 DNA reads as TGTGCCAGCAGCCCATTTGGGGGGGCGTTAGAAGCTTTCTTT.

CDR3 sequence (DNA): TGTGCCAGCAGCTCCATCAATCTAGCGGGGGGAGAGACCCAGTACTTC. It is translated as CASSSINLAGGETQYF. This chain connects TRBV13 to TRBJ2-5, with 11 nucleotides matching TRBD2. This CDR3 has 16 amino acids. CDR1 PRHDT and CDR2 FYEKMQ come from the germline V gene (reference sequence). With 4 bases clipped from V and 4 bases from J, the junction kept 8 bases outside the gene matches.

This clone has only a few counts. The chain couples TRBV5-5 to TRBJ1-1; D possibly corresponds to TRBD1 (5 bases). The CDR3 contains 14 residues. Germline V gene lookup returns CDR1 SGHKS and CDR2 YYEKEE (reference sequence). V was clipped by 0 bases and J by 0 bases, with 6 bases between them. In DNA form, the CDR3 reads TGTGCCAGCAGCTTGGCGACAGTGAACACTGAAGCTTTCTTT. Translation: CASSLATVNTEAFF.

CDR3 amino acids: CASTTARADTQYF. CDR3 nucleotide sequence: TGTGCCAGCACCACGGCTAGAGCAGATACGCAGTATTTT. The chain recombines TRBV12-3 or TRBV12-4 with TRBJ2-3; D is uncertain. The V end lost 7 bases, the J end lost 4 bases, and 12 bases lay between the germline ends. This CDR3 is built from 13 residues.

The chain uses TRBV30 and TRBJ1-1, with D possibly TRBD1 on 6 matching bases. This CDR3 region has 19 residues. Germline-derived CDR1 and CDR2 are GTSNPN and SVGIG (reference sequence). Deletions cut 1 base from V and 2 bases from J, with 26 bases between. CDR3 DNA sequence: TGTGCCTGGAGTGGACCTATAGGGACATTCAAAACGGGAAACACTGAAGCTTTCTTT. It specifies CAWSGPIGTFKTGNTEAFF.

The chain combines TRBV3-1 (or the pseudogene TRBV3-2) with TRBJ2-3; D is unclear. Germline CDR1 and CDR2: LGHDT and YNNKEL (reference sequence). This CDR3 is built from 15 residues. Trimming took off 4 bases at V and 0 bases at J, with 11 bases between the two ends. The CDR3 region is CASSPRDISTDTQYF. As DNA, the CDR3 is TGTGCCAGCAGCCCACGCGACATTAGCACAGATACGCAGTATTTT.

This chain links TRBV5-8 with TRBJ2-1, with D possibly being TRBD2 (6 bases). CDR1 and CDR2 from the germline V gene are SGHTS and YDEGEE. The CDR3 runs 16 residues. Trimming pared 1 base from V and 1 base from J, leaving 12 bases between. CDR3 sequence (DNA): TGTGCCAGCAGCTTGTCGGCAGGAGGGTCCTACAATGAGCAGTTCTTC. Translating gives CASSLSAGGSYNEQFF.

There are a few counts of this clone. The chain combines TRBV5-8 with TRBJ2-3, with a tentative D call TRBD2 (5 bases). The CDR3 covers 9 residues. CDR1 is SGHTS and CDR2 is YDEGEE in the germline V gene. The V end was cut by 4 bases, the J end by 12 bases, with 6 bases between. The chain's CDR3 is CASSAGQYF. The CDR3 DNA is TGTGCCAGCAGCGCGGGCCAGTATTTT.

The chain's CDR3 is CASSLEWRPSYEQYF. CDR3 sequence (DNA): TGTGCCAGCAGCTTAGAGTGGAGGCCCTCCTACGAGCAGTACTTC. V and J are TRBV7-2 and TRBJ2-7, with D possibly TRBD2 on 5 matching bases. The CDR3 spans 15 residues. Trimming shortened V by 1 base and J by 0 bases, and 10 bases separated the two germline ends. Germline V gives CDR1 SGHTA, CDR2 FQGNSA.

The chain couples TRBV7-8 to TRBJ1-6, with a tentative D call TRBD1 (6 bases). CDR1 is SGHVS and CDR2 is FQNEAQ in the germline V gene. Trimming removed 6 bases from V and 2 bases from J, with 14 bases in between. The CDR3 loop spans 16 amino acids. The CDR3 nucleotides are TGTGCCAGCAGTCCCTCAACAGGGACCTATAATTCACCCCTCCACTTT. It specifies CASSPSTGTYNSPLHF.

The gene calls are TRBV12-3 or TRBV12-4 and TRBJ1-5, with D unresolved. The CDR3 is 13 residues long. The V gene lost 7 bases and the J gene lost 4 bases, with 11 bases spanning the gap. The CDR3 sequence is CASTGRENQPQHF. CDR3 sequence (DNA): TGTGCCAGCACCGGACGGGAAAATCAGCCCCAGCATTTT.

The genes are TRBV7-9 and TRBJ1-5, with no clear D. The germline V gene encodes CDR1 SEHNR and CDR2 FQNEAQ (reference sequence). The V end lost 7 bases, the J end lost 3 bases, and 10 bases lay between the germline ends. The CDR3 contains 13 residues. This CDR3 is CASTTNSNQPQHF. The CDR3 DNA sequence: TGTGCCAGCACCACTAACTCCAATCAGCCCCAGCATTTT.

V and J are TRBV4-3 and TRBJ2-5, with TRBD2 matching 9 bases. V lost 2 bases, J lost 5 bases, and 6 bases stayed unmatched. The CDR3 loop spans 15 amino acids. Germline values: CDR1 LGHNA, CDR2 YSLEER. As DNA, the CDR3 is TGCGCCAGCAGCCAACAGGGACTAGCCCACGAGACCCAGTACTTC. Its protein product is CASSQQGLAHETQYF.

The rearrangement joins TRBV19 to TRBJ2-1; 13 nucleotides agree with TRBD2. CDR1 and CDR2 (germline): LNHDA, SQIVND (reference sequence). CDR3 length: 15 amino acids. Losses at the gene ends were 5 bases for V and 6 bases for J; bases not matched to a gene: 4. Here the CDR3 DNA reads TGTGCCAGTAGTTTCCGGACTAGCGGGAGCAATGAGCAGTTCTTC. Protein sequence: CASSFRTSGSNEQFF.

This chain connects TRBV2 to TRBJ2-3; 13 bases agree with TRBD2. CDR3 size: 15 residues. Germline CDR1 SNHLY, CDR2 FYNNEI. J was trimmed by 4 bases and V by 4 bases; bases with no gene match: 2. The CDR3 loop reads CASSVLAGGPDTQYF. CDR3 sequence (DNA): TGTGCCAGCAGTGTACTAGCGGGAGGGCCAGATACGCAGTATTTT. Combining the CDR3 with reference TRBV2 and TRBJ2-3 gives the whole variable domain EPEVTQTPSHQVTQMGQEVILRCVPISNHLYFYWYRQILGQKVEFLVSFYNNEISEKSEIFDDQFSVERPDGSNFTLKIRSTKLEDSAMYFCASSVLAGGPDTQYFGPGTRLTVL.